The clone carrying this T cell receptor beta chain was picked up a small number of times. This specimen comes from a study of blood T cell repertoires in COVID-19. Study information: Spain, Italy and the United States supplied samples that represented acute and convalescent COVID-19.

Per the study methods: Amplification with reference gene primers provided the estimates of nucleated cell counts. Profiling relied on immunoSEQ multiplex PCR, and the TCRdb table lists in-frame clones only, not all of them. The DNA gave D and trimming, while V, J and clone size come from that table. This table holds under 300,000 clones, 75% to 90% found once. Per germline, CDR1 MNHNS and CDR2 SASEGT. J gave up 7 bases and V 3 bases, and 2 bases lay outside the gene matches. The CDR3 covers 13 residues. This chain joins TRBV6-1 and TRBJ1-2; 10 positions agree with TRBD1. This clonotype was sampled from a woman in her 40s with acute or convalescent COVID-19. The specimen sequenced was peripheral blood. CDR3 sequence (DNA): TGTGCCAGCAGTGACCGGGACAGGGGTGGCTACACCTTC. This codes for CASSDRDRGGYTF.